This T cell receptor beta chain was profiled in a study of cytomegalovirus exposure and HLA in healthy donors. Overall study results and limits: Prior analysis indicated that the majority of TCR beta V segments exhibited productivity approximately 87% or approximately 30% of the time.

This cohort consisted of healthy bone marrow donors. Comment on this clone: Its antigen is not known.

PCR amplification relied on 60 Vbeta primers (plus 13 Jbeta primers). Libraries were prepared by immunoSEQ multiplex PCR; TCRdb keeps only in-frame clonotypes and omits some of them. The table records 100,000 to 150,000 clones, approximately 84% of them present only once. The CDR3 is 12 residues long. The ends were cut back, 8 bases at V and 4 bases at J, with 11 bases in the middle. Germline V gene data show CDR1 as GTSNPN and CDR2 as SVGIG (reference sequence). The sequence was collected from a boy aged 2 to 9 in good health and CMV-seronegative. Source material: PBMCs. The J gene is TRBJ2-2, the V gene TRBV30; tentatively, D is TRBD1 (5 bases). CDR3 coding DNA: TGTGCCCTTCAGGGCGGCACCGGGGAGCTGTTTTTT. Protein product: CALQGGTGELFF.